This T cell receptor (beta chain) is drawn from a study of siplizumab effects on memory and regulatory T cells. The V and J ends lost 1 base and 3 bases respectively, with 4 bases between them. CDR3 size: 13 residues. The germline gives CDR1 SGHTA, CDR2 FQGTGA. Assay: immunoSEQ multiplex PCR; the TCRdb copy retains only in-frame clones and omits some. The sample consists of 56,000 or so clones, around 97% of them appearing once. The chain employs TRBV7-3 and TRBJ1-5; no reliable D call. The clonotype comes from a human donor in good health. Sequencing was done on a sample of naive CD8+ T cells sorted from blood. This chain's CDR3 is CASSLNSNQPQHF. The CDR3 DNA is TGTGCCAGCAGCTTAAATTCCAATCAGCCCCAGCATTTT.